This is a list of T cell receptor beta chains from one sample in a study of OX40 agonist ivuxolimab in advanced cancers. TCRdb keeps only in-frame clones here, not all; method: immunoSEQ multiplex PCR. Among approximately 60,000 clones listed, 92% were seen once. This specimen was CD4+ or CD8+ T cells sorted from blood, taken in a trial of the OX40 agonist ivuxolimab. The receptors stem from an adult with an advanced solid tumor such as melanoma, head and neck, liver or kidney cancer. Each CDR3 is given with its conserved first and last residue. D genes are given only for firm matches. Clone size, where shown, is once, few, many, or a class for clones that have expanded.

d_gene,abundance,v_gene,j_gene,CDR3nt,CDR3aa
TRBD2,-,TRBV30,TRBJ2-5,TGTGCCTGGAGTCCCACTAGCGGGAGAGAGACCCAGTACTTC,CAWSPTSGRETQYF
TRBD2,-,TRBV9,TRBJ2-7,TGTGCCAGCAGCGTTAAAGGTCCGCGCGGTAGCGGGGTGTACGAGCAGTACTTC,CASSVKGPRGSGVYEQYF
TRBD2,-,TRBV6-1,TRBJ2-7,TGTGCCAGCACTGGGACTAGCGGGGGGGCGGAGGAGCAGTACTTC,CASTGTSGGAEEQYF
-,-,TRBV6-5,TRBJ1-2,TGTGCCAGCAGTGTTCGCAGGTCTGGTGGCTACACCTTC,CASSVRRSGGYTF
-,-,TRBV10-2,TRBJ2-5,TGCGCCAGCAGGACCCGTGGGCAAGAGACTACCCAGTACTTC,CASRTRGQETTQYF
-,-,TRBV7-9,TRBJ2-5,TGTGCCAGCAGCCAAGGGTTCTCGGAGACCCAGTACTTC,CASSQGFSETQYF
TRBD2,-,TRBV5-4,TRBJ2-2,TGTGCCAGCAGCTTTCGGACTAGCGGGAACACCGGGGAGCTGTTTTTT,CASSFRTSGNTGELFF
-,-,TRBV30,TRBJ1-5,TGTGCCTGGAGTTTTGGGGACCGAGGGTCCGTCAATCAGCCCCAGCATTTT,CAWSFGDRGSVNQPQHF
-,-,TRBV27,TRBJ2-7,TGTGCCAGCAGTCCGGGGCCGGTCTCCTACGAGCAGTACTTC,CASSPGPVSYEQYF
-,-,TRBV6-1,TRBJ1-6,TGTGCCATCAGTGAGTCGAGGGGGGAGGATACACCCCTCCACTTT,CAISESRGEDTPLHF
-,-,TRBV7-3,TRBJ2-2,TGTGCCAGCAGCCCCCGTCGGGACGGGGAGCTGTTTTTT,CASSPRRDGELFF
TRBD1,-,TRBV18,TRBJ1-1,TGTGCCAGCTCACCACAGGGGGCAACTGCTTTCTTT,CASSPQGATAFF
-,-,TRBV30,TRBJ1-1,TGTGCCTGGAGTATCCGGGGCAACACTGAAGCTTTCTTT,CAWSIRGNTEAFF
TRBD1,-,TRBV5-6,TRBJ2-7,TGTGCCAGCAGCTTGTTGGTTTTTATCGGGACAGGGGGCTCGAACGAGCAGTACTTC,CASSLLVFIGTGGSNEQYF
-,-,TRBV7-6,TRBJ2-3,TGTGCCAGCAGCTTATCCTGGGGGAGCACAGATACGCAGTATTTT,CASSLSWGSTDTQYF
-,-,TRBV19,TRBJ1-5,TGTGCCAGTAGTATAGGCTCGGGGAGCAATCAGCCCCAGCATTTT,CASSIGSGSNQPQHF
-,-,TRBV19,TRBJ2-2,TGTGCCAGTAGTACTGGACAACCGAACACCGGGGAGCTGTTTTTT,CASSTGQPNTGELFF
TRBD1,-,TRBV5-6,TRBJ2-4,TGTGCCAGCAGCTTGAAGGGGGCCAGTCCGAGGGTCATTCAGTACTTC,CASSLKGASPRVIQYF
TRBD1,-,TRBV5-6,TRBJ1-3,TGTGCCAGCAGCATCCGACAGGGCAGAAACACCATATATTTT,CASSIRQGRNTIYF
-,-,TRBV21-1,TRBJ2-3,TGTGCCAGCAGCAAACGCCTCACAGATACGCAGTATTTT,CASSKRLTDTQYF
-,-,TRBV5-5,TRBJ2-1,TGTGCCAGCAGCTTTCCCGGGGTGAGCAATGAGCAGTTCTTC,CASSFPGVSNEQFF
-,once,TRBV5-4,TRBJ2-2,TGTGCCAGCAGCCCTGGACAGACCGGGGAGCTGTTTTTT,CASSPGQTGELFF